This T cell receptor beta chain was profiled in a study of early T cells in non-severe SARS-CoV-2 infection. Trimming removed 6 bases from V and 1 base from J, with 7 bases in between. Germline V gene sequence: CDR1 MDHEN, CDR2 SYDVKM. The CDR3 extends over 12 amino acids. Each CDR3 protein gets one entry after TCRdb re-called the 5' RACE reads with MiXCR. The table records about 90,000 distinct CDR3 sequences, approximately 12% of them present only once. The chain carries TRBV28 and TRBJ2-7; D call uncertain. This TCR was recovered from an adult who was a healthcare worker with PCR-confirmed SARS-CoV-2 infection or an uninfected control (not recorded which). Sequencing was performed on whole blood, taken at baseline. In DNA form, the CDR3 reads TGTGCCAGCAGCACAGCTTCCTACGAGCAGTACTTC. Its translation: CASSTASYEQYF.